The clone carrying this T cell receptor (beta chain) was found a few times. The antigen is not known. Primed by a sample-barcoded 5' primer and a J-beta primer mix, a second PCR proceeded for roughly 6 to 12 cycles. TCRdb reprocessed the 5' RACE reads with MiXCR, giving one entry per CDR3 protein. The sample records about 1.8 million distinct CDR3 sequences, roughly 49% being singletons. The data derive from a study of blood T cells in healthy people across ages. Per germline, CDR1 ENHRY and CDR2 SYGVKD. This CDR3 has 11 amino acids. With 6 bases removed from V and 4 bases from J, the gap between germline ends came to 7 bases. Study observations and caveats: Expanded clonotype changes were possibly confounded by unknown donor CMV status.

This chain connects TRBV10-3 to TRBJ2-7; D is possibly TRBD1 (6 bases). The sequenced sample was blood. The origin of this receptor is a middle-aged woman in good health. The chain's CDR3 is CAISRGYEQYF. In DNA form, the CDR3 reads TGTGCCATCAGCAGGGGTTACGAGCAGTACTTC.